The next 22 T cell receptor beta chains were all read from a single sample in a study of blood T cell repertoires in COVID-19. Method: immunoSEQ multiplex PCR; TCRdb's copy keeps in-frame clones and lacks some. Of about 440,000 clones listed, around 88% are singletons. Material for sequencing was peripheral blood. The receptors originated from a woman in her 30s with acute or convalescent COVID-19.

The chain links TRBV14 to TRBJ2-1, with 10 bases lining up with TRBD2. The CDR3 has 15 residues. After removal of 3 bases from V and 5 bases from J, the junction contained 4 bases not matched to a gene. Germline CDR1 SGHDN, CDR2 FVKESK. The CDR3 nucleotides read TGTGCCAGCAGCCAGGGGACTAGCGCGGACAATGAGCAGTTCTTC. It encodes CASSQGTSADNEQFF.

This clone has just a few counts. The chain couples TRBV27 to TRBJ1-5, with D possibly matching TRBD1 (5 bases). V lost 3 bases, J lost 3 bases, and 9 bases lay in between. Germline values: CDR1 MNHEY, CDR2 SMNVEV (reference sequence). The CDR3 runs 14 residues. The DNA for the CDR3 is TGTGCCAGCAGTTTGGGCGGGGCCAATCAGCCCCAGCATTTT. Translation: CASSLGGANQPQHF.

V gene TRBV19 combines with J gene TRBJ2-1; D possibly corresponds to TRBD2 (7 bases). V lost 3 bases and J lost 6, with 12 bases in between. The CDR3 runs to 14 residues. Germline V gene sequence: CDR1 LNHDA, CDR2 SQIVND (reference sequence). CDR3 sequence: CASSMAGALNEQFF. In DNA, the CDR3 is TGTGCCAGTAGTATGGCGGGGGCCCTCAATGAGCAGTTCTTC.

This chain uses TRBV30 with TRBJ2-5, with D possibly TRBD2 on 6 matching bases. CDR3 length equals 13 residues. The germline V and J ends were trimmed by 0 bases and 4 bases, with 9 bases remaining between them. CDR1 is GTSNPN and CDR2 is SVGIG in the germline V gene (reference sequence). The CDR3: CAWSVGGTETQYF. The CDR3 DNA reads as TGTGCCTGGAGTGTAGGAGGGACAGAGACCCAGTACTTC.

The V call is TRBV11-2, the J call TRBJ2-1, with D perhaps TRBD1 (7 bases). The ends were cut back, 4 bases at V and 12 bases at J, with 19 bases in the middle. CDR3 length equals 14 residues. Germline-derived CDR1 and CDR2 are SGHAT and FQNNGV. The CDR3 loop is CASSYGTALRGQFF. CDR3 nucleotides: TGTGCCAGCAGCTACGGGACAGCCTTGCGGGGGCAGTTCTTC. The full variable domain, with the rest looked up from reference TRBV11-2 and TRBJ2-1, is EAGVAQSPRYKIIEKRQSVAFWCNPISGHATLYWYQQILGQGPKLLIQFQNNGVVDDSQLPKDRFSAERLKGVDSTLKIQPAKLEDSAVYLCASSYGTALRGQFFGPGTRLTVL.

This chain links TRBV3-1 (or the pseudogene TRBV3-2) with TRBJ2-5; D may be TRBD1 (5 bases). V gave up 10 bases and J gave up 2 bases, with 17 bases separating them. From germline, CDR1 is LGHDT and CDR2 YNNKEL (reference sequence). This CDR3 region has 14 residues. CDR3 protein: CATRQGALQETQYF. CDR3 DNA: TGTGCCACCCGACAAGGGGCTCTTCAAGAGACCCAGTACTTC.

J is TRBJ1-3 and V is TRBV6-5; 9 bases map to TRBD1. The ends lost 0 bases at V and 3 bases at J; junction bases unmatched: 3. The CDR3 contains 16 residues. Per the germline V gene, CDR1 is MNHEY and CDR2 is SVGAGI. The CDR3 reads CASSYSKDRGGNTIYF. In nucleotides, the CDR3 is TGTGCCAGCAGTTACTCGAAGGACAGGGGTGGAAACACCATATATTTT.

Only one count was recorded for this clone. The chain carries TRBV30 and TRBJ2-1, with 8 bases fitting TRBD2. Germline lookup yields CDR1 GTSNPN and CDR2 SVGIG (reference sequence). This CDR3 contains 11 residues. The V gene end was trimmed by 5 bases and the J gene end by 8 bases; junction bases not matched to a gene: 2. The CDR3 sequence is CAWSREDEQFF. CDR3 sequence (DNA): TGTGCCTGGTCGCGGGAGGATGAGCAGTTCTTC.

The gene calls are TRBV30 and TRBJ1-5; possible D gene TRBD1, 6 bases. Per the germline V gene, CDR1 is GTSNPN and CDR2 is SVGIG (reference sequence). The CDR3 sequence is 18 residues long. V lost 2 bases, J lost 5 bases, and 25 bases lay in between. CDR3 residues: CAWSNPRSGVLVDQPQHF. CDR3 sequence (DNA): TGTGCCTGGAGTAACCCTCGTTCAGGGGTCCTCGTGGATCAGCCCCAGCATTTT.

This clone showed up just a few times. The V gene is TRBV7-9, the J gene TRBJ2-1; D remains unclear. This CDR3 comprises 12 residues. Deletions cut 1 base from V and 7 bases from J, with 5 bases between. The V gene's germline CDR1 is SEHNR and CDR2 FQNEAQ (reference sequence). The CDR3 region has the DNA TGTGCCAGCAGCTTAGACTCGAATGAGCAGTTCTTC. It codes for CASSLDSNEQFF.

The sample holds one count of this clone. The genes are TRBV4-1 and TRBJ2-1, with 11 bases identical to TRBD2. The germline V gene has CDR1 MGHRA and CDR2 YSYEKL. This CDR3 region has 15 residues. Trimming took 2 bases from V and 4 from J; bases not matched to a gene: 1. The CDR3 DNA follows: TGCGCCAGCAGCCAAATAGCGGGGGGGTACAATGAGCAGTTCTTC. This sequence encodes CASSQIAGGYNEQFF.

The chain carries TRBV7-2 and TRBJ2-5, with 8 nucleotides matching TRBD2. The CDR3 consists of 13 residues. V was pared by 4 bases and J by 5 bases, with 3 bases of the junction left unmatched. Germline V gene sequence: CDR1 SGHTA, CDR2 FQGNSA. The CDR3 is CASSSGGPETQYF. CDR3 sequence (DNA): TGTGCCAGCAGCTCGGGGGGGCCGGAGACCCAGTACTTC.

The chain uses TRBV5-1 and TRBJ2-1, with 8 nucleotides matching TRBD2. The J segment lost 6 bases and the V segment lost 4 bases, leaving 12 bases of the junction unmatched. Looked up from germline, CDR1 is SGHRS and CDR2 is YFSETQ. The CDR3 is 16 amino acids. DNA of the CDR3: TGCGCCAGCAGCGGCGGGGGTAGCGGGGTGGGCAATGAGCAGTTCTTC. It is translated as CASSGGGSGVGNEQFF.

This sequence joins TRBV5-6 and TRBJ2-2; 12 bases are shared with TRBD2. Germline V CDR1 and CDR2: SGHDT, YYEEEE. The CDR3 extends over 17 amino acids. Trimming at V came to 4 bases and at J to 2 bases, leaving 6 bases not matched to a gene. CDR3 residues: CASSHGLAGINTGELFF. The CDR3 DNA reads TGTGCCAGCAGCCACGGACTAGCGGGGATAAACACCGGGGAGCTGTTTTTT.

CDR3 in amino acids: CASSVGTGGSPLHF. Written as DNA, the CDR3 is TGTGCCAGCAGCGTCGGGACAGGAGGTTCACCCCTCCACTTT. The chain uses TRBV9 and TRBJ1-6; 8 bases line up with TRBD1. The CDR3 sequence is 14 residues long. The germline CDR1 and CDR2 sequences are SGDLS and YYNGEE. The trim removed 2 bases at V and 9 bases at J, leaving 4 bases unmatched.

This chain joins TRBV5-1 and TRBJ2-5, with 9 bases matching TRBD2. Germline loops: CDR1 SGHRS, CDR2 YFSETQ. This CDR3 comprises 16 residues. With 0 bases clipped from V and 5 bases from J, the junction kept 8 bases outside the gene matches. The CDR3: CASSLAIAGAGETQYF. CDR3 DNA: TGCGCCAGCAGCTTGGCCATAGCGGGGGCGGGGGAGACCCAGTACTTC.

The chain recombines TRBV27 with TRBJ2-5, with 13 bases lining up with TRBD2. Germline CDR1 reads MNHEY; CDR2 reads SMNVEV (reference sequence). CDR3 length equals 17 residues. With V trimmed by 8 bases and J by 5 bases, 14 bases remained unmatched. In nucleotides, the CDR3 is TGTGCCAGCCCCTTCAAGGCACTAGCGGGGGGGGCTGAGACCCAGTACTTC. It encodes CASPFKALAGGAETQYF.

V is TRBV4-1 and J is TRBJ2-2; D remains ambiguous. The CDR3 runs to 17 residues. V was shortened by 1 base and J by 3 bases, with 15 bases between the two germline ends. CDR1 MGHRA and CDR2 YSYEKL come from the germline V gene. The CDR3 loop is CASSQVPGPPYTGELFF. The CDR3 region has the DNA TGCGCCAGCAGCCAAGTCCCAGGTCCACCTTACACCGGGGAGCTGTTTTTT.

This clone was seen a single time. The chain carries TRBV6-2 or TRBV6-3 and TRBJ2-3; 8 bases fit TRBD1. The germline V gene encodes CDR1 MNHEY and CDR2 SVGEGT. There are 15 residues in the CDR3. J was trimmed by 6 bases and V by 2 bases; bases with no gene match: 7. This chain's CDR3 is CASSYLGQGRDTQYF. The CDR3 DNA reads TGTGCCAGCAGTTACCTCGGACAGGGAAGGGATACGCAGTATTTT.

The J gene is TRBJ2-1, the V gene TRBV2, with a tentative D call TRBD2 (6 bases). In germline, CDR1 is SNHLY, CDR2 FYNNEI. The CDR3 runs to 13 residues. The germline V and J ends were trimmed by 8 bases and 4 bases, with 12 bases remaining between them. CDR3 residues: CASRGSRYNEQFF. In nucleotides, the CDR3 is TGTGCCAGCCGGGGGTCGCGGTACAATGAGCAGTTCTTC.

The J gene is TRBJ2-1, the V gene TRBV3-1 (or the pseudogene TRBV3-2); 7 bases line up with TRBD2. This CDR3 is built from 15 residues. Germline V gives CDR1 LGHDT, CDR2 YNNKEL (reference sequence). V lost 1 base, J lost 4 bases, and 4 bases stayed unmatched. The CDR3 DNA is TGTGCCAGCAGCCAAGCGGCGGGGGTTTACAATGAGCAGTTCTTC. Protein: CASSQAAGVYNEQFF.

The chain combines TRBV3-1 (or the pseudogene TRBV3-2) with TRBJ2-4; 7 bases are shared with TRBD1. The CDR3 is 16 residues long. The germline V gene has CDR1 LGHDT and CDR2 YNNKEL (reference sequence). J lost 3 bases, V lost 3 bases, and 8 bases had no gene match. The CDR3 DNA reads TGTGCCAGCAGCCACGGGGACAGTGGAGTCAAAAACATTCAGTACTTC. This translates into CASSHGDSGVKNIQYF.